This T cell receptor (beta chain) originates from a study of OX40 agonist ivuxolimab in advanced cancers. Sequencing used immunoSEQ multiplex PCR; TCRdb keeps in-frame clones, though not all of them. The table records 98,000 or so clones, 80% to 90% of them present only once. The CDR3 runs 14 residues. V lost 5 bases, J lost 4 bases, and 14 bases lay in between. Germline V gives CDR1 SGHTA, CDR2 FQGNSA. The count of this clone is one. The rearrangement links TRBV7-2 to TRBJ1-2; the D is unclear. The sequence was collected from an adult with an advanced solid tumor such as melanoma, head and neck, liver or kidney cancer. The sequencing here drew on CD4+ or CD8+ T cells sorted from blood, taken in a trial of the OX40 agonist ivuxolimab. CDR3 sequence reads: CASSPMDGPYGYTF. CDR3 coding DNA: TGTGCCAGCAGCCCAATGGACGGACCCTATGGCTACACCTTC. The complete variable domain, with remaining parts taken from reference TRBV7-2 and TRBJ1-2, reads GAGVSQSPSNKVTEKGKDVELRCDPISGHTALYWYRQSLGQGLEFLIYFQGNSAPDKSGLPSDRFSAERTGGSVSTLTIQRTQQEDSAVYLCASSPMDGPYGYTFGSGTRLTVV.